A single sample gave rise to the 26 T cell receptor beta chains below, sequenced in a study of cytomegalovirus exposure and HLA in healthy donors. It was with 60 Vbeta and 13 Jbeta primers that the PCR ran. Libraries were prepared by immunoSEQ multiplex PCR; TCRdb keeps only in-frame clonotypes and omits some of them. Among around 120,000 clones listed, 81% were seen once. The source material was PBMCs. These receptors all come from a man aged 18-30 years in good health and CMV-seronegative.

The chain has TRBV27 and TRBJ2-4; D remains unclear. Germline CDR1 reads MNHEY; CDR2 reads SMNVEV (reference sequence). V lost 5 bases to trimming and J lost 0 bases, with 14 bases between them. The CDR3 sequence is 16 residues long. CDR3 DNA: TGTGCCAGCAGTCCCCACAGTGAGCTAGCCAAAAACATTCAGTACTTC. Its protein is CASSPHSELAKNIQYF.

The rearrangement uses TRBV7-8 and TRBJ1-5; TRBD1 might be the D (5 bases). CDR1 and CDR2 (germline): SGHVS, FQNEAQ. The CDR3 is made up of 15 amino acids. Trimming stripped 4 bases from V and 4 bases from J, with 14 bases between. Written as DNA, the CDR3 is TGTGCCAGCAGCTCAACAGGAAGCCGAAATCAGCCCCAGCATTTT. This encodes CASSSTGSRNQPQHF.

The genes are TRBV4-1 and TRBJ2-7; maybe TRBD1 (5 bases). The V gene's germline CDR1 is MGHRA and CDR2 YSYEKL. Trimming removed 0 bases at V and 0 bases at J, with 9 bases between. The CDR3 has 15 residues. CDR3: CASSQDGQGSYEQYF. CDR3 coding DNA: TGCGCCAGCAGCCAAGATGGGCAGGGCTCCTACGAGCAGTACTTC.

This clone was counted only a few times. This rearrangement joins TRBV6-6 to TRBJ2-7; D unresolved. Germline-derived CDR1 and CDR2 are MNHNY and SVGAGI (reference sequence). V lost 2 bases and J 3 bases, leaving 11 bases between the germline ends. The CDR3 is 14 residues long. In DNA form, the CDR3 reads TGTGCCAGCAGTTACCACCCGGAGCACTACGAGCAGTACTTC. Amino acid sequence: CASSYHPEHYEQYF.

The chain employs TRBV6-5 and TRBJ2-5; TRBD1 might be the D (6 bases). The germline gives CDR1 MNHEY, CDR2 SVGAGI. V lost 6 bases to trimming and J lost 3 bases, with 17 bases between them. The CDR3 is 15 residues long. The CDR3 region is CASSLTTGWEETQYF. The CDR3 DNA is TGTGCCAGCAGCCTAACAACAGGGTGGGAAGAGACCCAGTACTTC.

The gene calls are TRBV4-3 and TRBJ1-6; 7 positions agree with TRBD1. Germline V lookup: CDR1 LGHNA, CDR2 YSLEER. The CDR3 length is 17 residues. The V segment lost 0 bases and the J segment 11 bases; nucleotides outside the gene matches: 13. The CDR3 nucleotides are TGCGCCAGCAGCCAAGATCGACCAGGGGGTACTATGGCACCCCTCCACTTT. Amino acids: CASSQDRPGGTMAPLHF.

The rearrangement joins TRBV30 to TRBJ1-4; unclear D gene. Trimming removed 0 bases from V and 7 bases from J, with 12 bases in between. This CDR3 spans 14 amino acids. Germline CDR1 GTSNPN, CDR2 SVGIG (reference sequence). The CDR3 sequence is CAWSVRRNGEKLFF. The CDR3 nucleotides are TGTGCCTGGAGTGTAAGGAGGAACGGTGAAAAACTGTTTTTT.

This clone was found a few times. V and J are TRBV19 and TRBJ1-1, with 8 nucleotides matching TRBD1. V shed 2 bases, J shed 9 bases, and the junction held 11 bases outside the gene matches. From germline, CDR1 is LNHDA and CDR2 SQIVND (reference sequence). CDR3 length equals 15 residues. DNA for the CDR3: TGTGCCAGTAGTATAAATCGACAGGGACAGGCCCAAGCTTTCTTT. Protein sequence: CASSINRQGQAQAFF.

The gene calls are TRBV7-9 and TRBJ1-5, with D possibly being TRBD1 (6 bases). The CDR3 has 14 residues. Germline V gene lookup returns CDR1 SEHNR and CDR2 FQNEAQ (reference sequence). Trimming removed 5 bases from V and 4 bases from J, with 12 bases in between. CDR3: CASSIGGVNQPQHF. In DNA, the CDR3 is TGTGCCAGCAGCATAGGGGGAGTGAATCAGCCCCAGCATTTT.

The CDR3 coding sequence is TGTGCCATCAGAGGGGGGGGGAACTACGAGCAGTACTTC. Amino acids: CAIRGGGNYEQYF. The rearrangement joins TRBV10-3 to TRBJ2-7; D is possibly TRBD2 (7 bases). The CDR3 spans 13 residues. Germline CDR1 is ENHRY and CDR2 is SYGVKD. Trimming removed 6 bases from V and 3 bases from J, with 12 bases in between.

The V call is TRBV9, the J call TRBJ2-7; no clear D. CDR3 length: 12 amino acids. Germline V gives CDR1 SGDLS, CDR2 YYNGEE. Deletions cut 2 bases from V and 3 bases from J, with 6 bases between. CDR3: CASSVLGYEQYF. The CDR3 nucleotides are TGTGCCAGCAGCGTCCTAGGCTACGAGCAGTACTTC.

The chain uses TRBV7-8 and TRBJ2-7, with D perhaps TRBD2 (6 bases). The CDR3 sequence is 14 residues long. Germline V gene sequence: CDR1 SGHVS, CDR2 FQNEAQ. Trimming took 3 bases from V and 2 from J, leaving 11 bases between them. The CDR3: CASSFRRGTYEQYF. The CDR3 bases are TGTGCCAGCAGCTTTCGGAGGGGTACCTACGAGCAGTACTTC.

The genes are TRBV6-5 and TRBJ1-1; TRBD1 agrees at 8 bases. V lost 11 bases, J lost 6 bases, and 5 bases stayed unmatched. CDR1 is MNHEY, CDR2 SVGAGI, per germline. This CDR3 contains 11 residues. For the CDR3, the DNA is TGTGCCGCAGGACAGGGCCCTGAAGCTTTCTTT. It is translated as CAAGQGPEAFF.

The genes are TRBV5-1 and TRBJ2-1, with 12 positions matching TRBD2. The CDR3 contains 15 residues. V lost 3 bases to trimming and J lost 8 bases; unmatched junction nucleotides: 6. Per the germline V gene, CDR1 is SGHRS and CDR2 is YFSETQ. The CDR3: CASSSLAGGRDEQFF. Written as DNA, the CDR3 is TGCGCCAGCAGCTCACTAGCGGGGGGAAGAGATGAGCAGTTCTTC.

This rearrangement joins TRBV19 to TRBJ2-3; D perhaps matches TRBD1 (5 bases). V shed 2 bases and J shed 3 bases, with 9 bases lying between them. Germline V CDR1 and CDR2: LNHDA, SQIVND (reference sequence). This CDR3 spans 14 amino acids. CDR3 sequence reads: CASSIQGRTDTQYF. The CDR3 region has the DNA TGTGCCAGTAGTATACAGGGAAGGACAGATACGCAGTATTTT.

The chain combines TRBV5-6 with TRBJ2-5, with 9 bases identical to TRBD2. The germline CDR1 and CDR2 sequences are SGHDT and YYEEEE. V trimming: 1 base; J trimming: 3 bases; junction bases outside the gene matches: 7. This CDR3 contains 16 residues. The CDR3 DNA reads as TGTGCCAGCAGCTTGTTGGTGCTAGCGGGGAAAGAGACCCAGTACTTC. This sequence encodes CASSLLVLAGKETQYF.

This rearrangement joins TRBV6-5 to TRBJ2-7; D call uncertain. Between the trimmed V and J ends, which lost 2 bases and 1 base, there was a span of 12 bases. CDR3 length: 15 amino acids. Germline CDR1 MNHEY, CDR2 SVGAGI. In DNA form, the CDR3 reads TGTGCCAGCAGTTACAAATCAGAGAGGTCCTACGAGCAGTACTTC. Residues: CASSYKSERSYEQYF.

The V gene is TRBV7-2, the J gene TRBJ1-5; D gene unclear. The CDR3 contains 13 residues. Looked up from germline, CDR1 is SGHTA and CDR2 is FQGNSA. The V end was cut by 5 bases, the J end by 7 bases, with 12 bases between. CDR3 loop: CASSSLFPQPQHF. CDR3 bases: TGTGCCAGCAGCAGCCTTTTCCCGCAGCCCCAGCATTTT. The full variable domain, rest sourced from reference TRBV7-2 and TRBJ1-5, is GAGVSQSPSNKVTEKGKDVELRCDPISGHTALYWYRQSLGQGLEFLIYFQGNSAPDKSGLPSDRFSAERTGGSVSTLTIQRTQQEDSAVYLCASSSLFPQPQHFGDGTRLSIL.

This CDR3 is CASSLARISGGGTEQFF. The CDR3 bases are TGTGCCAGCAGCTTAGCGCGTATTAGTGGGGGGGGCACTGAGCAGTTCTTC. The chain employs TRBV7-9 and TRBJ2-1, with a possible D match to TRBD2 (7 bases). Germline V gene data show CDR1 as SEHNR and CDR2 as FQNEAQ (reference sequence). V lost 0 bases, J lost 9 bases, and 21 bases lay in between. The length of the CDR3 is 17 residues.

The chain combines TRBV5-5 with TRBJ2-7, with 8 nucleotides matching TRBD2. CDR1 and CDR2 from the germline V gene are SGHKS and YYEKEE (reference sequence). This CDR3 contains 12 residues. With V trimmed by 2 bases and J by 6 bases, 1 base remained unmatched. The CDR3, as DNA: TGTGCCAGCAGCTTTCGGGGGGGCGAGCAGTACTTC. Its translation is CASSFRGGEQYF.

This chain uses TRBV6-5 with TRBJ1-3; D call uncertain. The CDR3 consists of 16 residues. Trimming stripped 4 bases from V and 0 bases from J, with 13 bases between. The V gene's germline CDR1 is MNHEY and CDR2 SVGAGI. CDR3: CASSLDFFHSGNTIYF. CDR3 nucleotides: TGTGCCAGCAGTTTGGACTTTTTCCACTCTGGAAACACCATATATTTT.

The rearrangement links TRBV19 to TRBJ1-2; 7 bases fit TRBD1. Per the germline V gene, CDR1 is LNHDA and CDR2 is SQIVND (reference sequence). There are 14 residues in the CDR3. The trim removed 7 bases at V and 5 bases at J, leaving 10 bases unmatched. CDR3 sequence: CASKGAGVQYGYTF. The CDR3 coding sequence is TGTGCCAGTAAGGGGGCAGGGGTACAGTATGGCTACACCTTC.

V gene TRBV19 combines with J gene TRBJ1-6, with 7 bases identical to TRBD1. CDR3 length equals 17 residues. Germline V gene lookup returns CDR1 LNHDA and CDR2 SQIVND (reference sequence). After removal of 3 bases from V and 8 bases from J, the junction contained 13 bases not matched to a gene. CDR3 loop: CASSILSLTGSDSPLHF. In DNA form, the CDR3 reads TGTGCCAGTAGTATCCTAAGCCTGACAGGGAGTGATTCACCCCTCCACTTT.

The rearrangement uses TRBV5-1 and TRBJ1-2, with 7 bases aligning to TRBD1. V was clipped by 3 bases and J by 8 bases; unmatched bases: 13. This CDR3 comprises 15 residues. Germline V CDR1 and CDR2: SGHRS, YFSETQ. In DNA, the CDR3 is TGCGCCAGCAGCTGGGAGCAGACAGGGACGGGGGGCTACACCTTC. Its protein is CASSWEQTGTGGYTF.

The rearrangement links TRBV28 to TRBJ1-1; maybe TRBD1 (5 bases). The germline V gene encodes CDR1 MDHEN and CDR2 SYDVKM. V lost 7 bases to trimming and J lost 7 bases, with 10 bases between them. The CDR3 totals 11 residues. The CDR3 sequence: CASTDRLEAFF. CDR3 DNA: TGTGCCAGCACCGACAGACTTGAAGCTTTCTTT.

The J gene is TRBJ2-6, the V gene TRBV30; TRBD1 agrees at 8 bases. Germline lookup yields CDR1 GTSNPN and CDR2 SVGIG (reference sequence). The V segment lost 7 bases and the J segment 0 bases; nucleotides outside the gene matches: 8. The CDR3 spans 16 residues. CDR3 region: CASSTGALSGANVLTF. The CDR3 DNA reads TGTGCCTCATCGACAGGGGCCCTCTCTGGGGCCAACGTCCTGACTTTC.